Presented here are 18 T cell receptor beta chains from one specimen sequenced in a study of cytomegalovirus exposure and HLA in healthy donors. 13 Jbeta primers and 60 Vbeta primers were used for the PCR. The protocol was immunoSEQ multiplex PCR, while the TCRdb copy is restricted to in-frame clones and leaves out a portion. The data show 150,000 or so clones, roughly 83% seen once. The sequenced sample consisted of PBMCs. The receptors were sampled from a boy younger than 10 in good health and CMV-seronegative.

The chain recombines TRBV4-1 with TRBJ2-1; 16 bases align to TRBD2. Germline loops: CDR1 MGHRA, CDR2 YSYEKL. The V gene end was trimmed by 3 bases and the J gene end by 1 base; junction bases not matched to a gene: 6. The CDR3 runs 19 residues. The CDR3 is CASSHGTSGRARSYNEQFF. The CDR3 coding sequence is TGCGCCAGCAGCCACGGGACTAGCGGGAGGGCCCGTTCCTACAATGAGCAGTTCTTC.

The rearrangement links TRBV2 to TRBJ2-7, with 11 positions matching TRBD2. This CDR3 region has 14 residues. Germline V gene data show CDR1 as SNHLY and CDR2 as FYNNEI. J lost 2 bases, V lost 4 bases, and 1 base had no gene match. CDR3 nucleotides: TGTGCCAGCAGTGTAGCGGGAGGGCCCTACGAGCAGTACTTC. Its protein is CASSVAGGPYEQYF.

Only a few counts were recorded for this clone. The CDR3 protein is CASSSYGLSGNTIYF. CDR3 in DNA: TGTGCCAGCAGTTCCTACGGACTCTCTGGAAACACCATATATTTT. The V gene is TRBV6-5, the J gene TRBJ1-3; D not resolved. CDR1 MNHEY and CDR2 SVGAGI come from the germline V gene. This CDR3 region has 15 residues. V lost 4 bases and J lost 0, with 10 bases in between.

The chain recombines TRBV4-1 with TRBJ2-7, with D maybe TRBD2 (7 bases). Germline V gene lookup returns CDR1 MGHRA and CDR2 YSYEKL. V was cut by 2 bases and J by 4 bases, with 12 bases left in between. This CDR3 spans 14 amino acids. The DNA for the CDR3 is TGCGCCAGCAGCCAATGGGGAGGGGGGTACGAGCAGTACTTC. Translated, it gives CASSQWGGGYEQYF.

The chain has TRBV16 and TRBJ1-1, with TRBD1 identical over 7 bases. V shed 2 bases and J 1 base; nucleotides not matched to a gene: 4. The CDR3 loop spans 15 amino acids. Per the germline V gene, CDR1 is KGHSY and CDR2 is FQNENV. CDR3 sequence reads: CASSQTGQSNTEAFF. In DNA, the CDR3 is TGTGCCAGCAGCCAAACGGGACAGTCGAACACTGAAGCTTTCTTT. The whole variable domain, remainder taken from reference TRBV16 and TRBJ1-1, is GEEVAQTPKHLVRGEGQKAKLYCAPIKGHSYVFWYQQVLKNEFKFLISFQNENVFDETGMPKERFSAKCLPNSPCSLEIQATKLEDSAVYFCASSQTGQSNTEAFFGQGTRLTVV.

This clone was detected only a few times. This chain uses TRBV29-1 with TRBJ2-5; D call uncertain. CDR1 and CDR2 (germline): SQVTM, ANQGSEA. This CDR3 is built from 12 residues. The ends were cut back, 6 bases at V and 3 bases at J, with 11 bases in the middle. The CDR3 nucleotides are TGCAGCGTGGTCCCTGGAGAAGAGACCCAGTACTTC. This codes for CSVVPGEETQYF.

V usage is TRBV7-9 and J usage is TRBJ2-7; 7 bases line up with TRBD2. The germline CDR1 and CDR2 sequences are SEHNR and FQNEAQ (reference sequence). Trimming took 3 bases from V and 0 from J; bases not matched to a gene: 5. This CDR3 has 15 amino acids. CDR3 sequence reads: CASSFSGTASYEQYF. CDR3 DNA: TGTGCCAGCAGCTTCAGCGGGACCGCCTCCTACGAGCAGTACTTC.

CDR3 nucleotides: TGTGCCAGCAGTTATAGGACTAGCGGGAGGATAGAGCAGTACTTC. This codes for CASSYRTSGRIEQYF. This sequence joins TRBV5-6 and TRBJ2-7; TRBD2 aligns across 14 bases. Germline lookup yields CDR1 SGHDT and CDR2 YYEEEE. J lost 7 bases, V lost 5 bases, and 8 bases had no gene match. The CDR3 consists of 15 residues.

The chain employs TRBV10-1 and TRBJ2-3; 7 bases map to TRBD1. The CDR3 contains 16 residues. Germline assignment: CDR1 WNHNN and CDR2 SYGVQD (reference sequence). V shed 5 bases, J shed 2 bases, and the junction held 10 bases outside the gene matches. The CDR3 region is CASSTGTEGLTDTQYF. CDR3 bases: TGCGCCAGCAGTACCGGGACAGAGGGCCTCACAGATACGCAGTATTTT.

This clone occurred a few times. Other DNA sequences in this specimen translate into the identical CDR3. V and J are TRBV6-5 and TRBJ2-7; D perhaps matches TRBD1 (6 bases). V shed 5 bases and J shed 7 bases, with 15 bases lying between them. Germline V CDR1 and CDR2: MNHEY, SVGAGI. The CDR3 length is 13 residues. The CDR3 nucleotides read TGTGCCAGCAGTCCCCAGGGGACGAGAGAGCAGTACTTC. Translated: CASSPQGTREQYF.

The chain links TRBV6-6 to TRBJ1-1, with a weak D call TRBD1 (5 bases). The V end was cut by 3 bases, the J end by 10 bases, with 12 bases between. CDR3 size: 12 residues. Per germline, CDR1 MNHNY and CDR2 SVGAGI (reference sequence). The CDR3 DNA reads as TGTGCCAGCAGTTATGGGGGGGATGGAGCTTTCTTT. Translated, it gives CASSYGGDGAFF.

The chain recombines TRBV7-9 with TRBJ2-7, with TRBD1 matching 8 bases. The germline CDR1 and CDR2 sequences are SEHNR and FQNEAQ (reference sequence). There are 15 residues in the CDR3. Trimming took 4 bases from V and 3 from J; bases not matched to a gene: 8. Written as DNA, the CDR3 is TGTGCCAGCAGCTCCGACTTTGACAGGGGCTACGAGCAGTACTTC. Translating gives CASSSDFDRGYEQYF. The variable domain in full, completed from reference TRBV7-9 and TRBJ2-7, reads DTGVSQNPRHKITKRGQNVTFRCDPISEHNRLYWYRQTLGQGPEFLTYFQNEAQLEKSRLLSDRFSAERPKGSFSTLEIQRTEQGDSAMYLCASSSDFDRGYEQYFGPGTRLTVT.

CDR3 loop: CAWSALFSGSGVEQYF. The CDR3 coding sequence is TGTGCCTGGAGTGCCCTATTTAGCGGGAGTGGGGTGGAGCAGTACTTC. The rearrangement uses TRBV30 and TRBJ2-7; the match to TRBD2 covers 9 bases. Germline values: CDR1 GTSNPN, CDR2 SVGIG (reference sequence). The CDR3 runs 16 residues. J lost 7 bases, V lost 1 base, and 14 bases had no gene match.

In DNA, the CDR3 is TGTGCCAGCAGTACGGGGTCCACTGAAGCTTTCTTT. As protein: CASSTGSTEAFF. The chain is built from TRBV6-6 and TRBJ1-1; D is unresolved. Trimming removed 5 bases at V and 4 bases at J, with 8 bases between. This CDR3 spans 12 amino acids. Germline CDR1 is MNHNY and CDR2 is SVGAGI (reference sequence).

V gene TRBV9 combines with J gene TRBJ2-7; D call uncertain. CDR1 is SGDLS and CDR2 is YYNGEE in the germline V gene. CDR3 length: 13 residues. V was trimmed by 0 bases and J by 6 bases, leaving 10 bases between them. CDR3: CASSVAGQSEQYF. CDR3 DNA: TGTGCCAGCAGCGTAGCTGGGCAGTCCGAGCAGTACTTC.

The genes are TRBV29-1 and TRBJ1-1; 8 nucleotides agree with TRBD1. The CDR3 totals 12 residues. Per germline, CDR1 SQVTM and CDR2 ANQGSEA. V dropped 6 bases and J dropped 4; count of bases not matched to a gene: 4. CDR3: CSVGGQGTEAFF. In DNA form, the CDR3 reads TGCAGCGTCGGCGGACAGGGCACTGAAGCTTTCTTT.

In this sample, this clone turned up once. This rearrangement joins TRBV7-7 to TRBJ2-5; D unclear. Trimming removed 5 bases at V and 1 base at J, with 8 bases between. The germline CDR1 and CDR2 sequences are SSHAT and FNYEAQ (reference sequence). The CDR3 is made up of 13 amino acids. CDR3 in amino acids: CASSPLSQETQYF. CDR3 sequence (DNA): TGTGCCAGCAGCCCGCTTAGCCAAGAGACCCAGTACTTC.

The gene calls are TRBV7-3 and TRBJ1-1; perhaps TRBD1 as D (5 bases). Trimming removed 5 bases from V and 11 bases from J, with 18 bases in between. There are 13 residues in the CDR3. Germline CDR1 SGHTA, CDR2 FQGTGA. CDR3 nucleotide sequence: TGTGCCAGCAGCACCGCGGGGCACTCTAGGGCTTTCTTT. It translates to CASSTAGHSRAFF.